The 7 T cell receptor beta chains below all came from one sample that was sequenced in a study of control samples from healthy donors and cancer patients. Using immunoSEQ multiplex PCR, the repertoire was profiled, and TCRdb retains in-frame clones only, with some absent. The sample includes around 120,000 clones, roughly nine tenths of them seen just once. The material sequenced was blood. The receptors here all came from a woman between 18 and 30 years old in good health.

The chain employs TRBV11-1 and TRBJ2-5; the match to TRBD1 covers 10 bases. Unmatched junction bases numbered 8, after V lost 5 bases and J lost 5 bases. Germline V gene sequence: CDR1 SGHAT, CDR2 FQDESV (reference sequence). The CDR3 covers 15 residues. The CDR3 nucleotides are TGTGCCAGCAGCCCTTCGACAGGGGGCTGGGAGACCCAGTACTTC. Translated, it gives CASSPSTGGWETQYF.

The chain is built from TRBV27 and TRBJ2-7, with TRBD1 as a possible D gene (5 bases). The CDR3 is 13 residues long. The V end lost 3 bases, the J end lost 3 bases, and 9 bases lay between the germline ends. Germline V CDR1 and CDR2: MNHEY, SMNVEV (reference sequence). CDR3 bases: TGTGCCAGCAGTTTGCGACAGCGCTACGAGCAGTACTTC. As protein: CASSLRQRYEQYF.

The chain carries TRBV7-2 and TRBJ2-3; perhaps TRBD2 as D (5 bases). Germline CDR1 reads SGHTA; CDR2 reads FQGNSA. This CDR3 comprises 14 residues. V lost 5 bases and J 6 bases, leaving 15 bases between the germline ends. CDR3 nucleotide sequence: TGTGCCAGCAGCCCCCCGGGATTGGTGGATACGCAGTATTTT. Translation: CASSPPGLVDTQYF. The full variable domain, with the rest looked up from reference TRBV7-2 and TRBJ2-3, is GAGVSQSPSNKVTEKGKDVELRCDPISGHTALYWYRQSLGQGLEFLIYFQGNSAPDKSGLPSDRFSAERTGGSVSTLTIQRTQQEDSAVYLCASSPPGLVDTQYFGPGTRLTVL.

As concerns this clone: This likely comes from a read error, as the CDR3 has no conserved phenylalanine or tryptophan at its end. Because the CDR3's place on the DNA is in doubt, the DNA is left out and the CDR3 is given as listed by TCRdb. J is TRBJ1-1 and V is TRBV28; TRBD1 is taken as the D call from the table, unchecked against the DNA. From germline, CDR1 is MDHEN and CDR2 SYDVKM. The CDR3 is made up of 13 amino acids, end residues included. The CDR3 sequence is CASSRQGAGGIPL.

This chain joins TRBV3-1 (or the pseudogene TRBV3-2) and TRBJ1-2; D is possibly TRBD1 (5 bases). The germline gives CDR1 LGHDT, CDR2 YNNKEL (reference sequence). The CDR3 consists of 15 residues. Between the trimmed V and J ends, which lost 4 bases and 5 bases, there was a span of 17 bases. This CDR3 reads CASSRAGFVQYGYTF. The CDR3 DNA reads TGTGCCAGCAGCCGGGCAGGGTTCGTCCAATATGGCTACACCTTC.

The rearrangement links TRBV4-3 to TRBJ2-3; no firm D call. The CDR3 contains 15 residues. Germline CDR1 and CDR2: LGHNA and YSLEER. V gave up 1 base and J gave up 4 bases, with 12 bases separating them. This CDR3 reads CASSQGAAEADTQYF. The CDR3 coding sequence is TGCGCCAGCAGCCAAGGGGCAGCTGAGGCAGATACGCAGTATTTT.

This chain connects TRBV5-6 to TRBJ2-7, with TRBD1 matching over 10 bases. The CDR3 is 15 residues long. The germline CDR1 and CDR2 sequences are SGHDT and YYEEEE. Trimming at V came to 0 bases and at J to 4 bases, leaving 4 bases not matched to a gene. The CDR3 reads CASSLAGQGFYEQYF. DNA of the CDR3: TGTGCCAGCAGCTTGGCGGGACAGGGGTTTTACGAGCAGTACTTC.